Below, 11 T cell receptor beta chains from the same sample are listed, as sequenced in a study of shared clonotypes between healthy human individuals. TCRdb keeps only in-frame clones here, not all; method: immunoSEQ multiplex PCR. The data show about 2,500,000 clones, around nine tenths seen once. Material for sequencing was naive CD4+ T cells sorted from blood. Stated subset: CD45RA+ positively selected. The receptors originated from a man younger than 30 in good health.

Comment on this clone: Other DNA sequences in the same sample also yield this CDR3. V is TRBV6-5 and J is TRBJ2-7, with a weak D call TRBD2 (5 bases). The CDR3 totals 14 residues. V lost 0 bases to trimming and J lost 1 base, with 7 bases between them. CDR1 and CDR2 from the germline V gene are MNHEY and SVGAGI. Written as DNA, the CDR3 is TGTGCCAGCAGTTACTCGCGGGCTTCCTACGAGCAGTACTTC. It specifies CASSYSRASYEQYF.

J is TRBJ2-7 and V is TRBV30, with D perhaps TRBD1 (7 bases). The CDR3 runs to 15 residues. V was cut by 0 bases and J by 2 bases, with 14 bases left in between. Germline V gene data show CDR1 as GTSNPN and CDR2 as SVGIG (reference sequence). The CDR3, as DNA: TGTGCCTGGAGTGTACGGGGGACAGAGGCCTACGAGCAGTACTTC. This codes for CAWSVRGTEAYEQYF.

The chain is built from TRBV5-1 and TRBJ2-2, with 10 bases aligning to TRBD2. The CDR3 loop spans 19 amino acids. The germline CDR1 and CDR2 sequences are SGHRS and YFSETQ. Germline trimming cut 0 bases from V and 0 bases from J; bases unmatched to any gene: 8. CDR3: CASSLGSSGRTANTGELFF. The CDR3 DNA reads TGCGCCAGCAGCTTGGGGTCTAGCGGGAGAACCGCGAACACCGGGGAGCTGTTTTTT.

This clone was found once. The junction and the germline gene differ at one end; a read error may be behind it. The CDR3 DNA reads TGTGCCAGCAGCCCCGTCGGACTGGAAGCGGGCCGCGATTTC. Its protein is CASSPVGLEAGRDF. The chain links TRBV7-9 to TRBJ2-7, with D perhaps TRBD2 (6 bases). The CDR3 extends over 14 amino acids. From germline, CDR1 is SEHNR and CDR2 FQNEAQ (reference sequence).

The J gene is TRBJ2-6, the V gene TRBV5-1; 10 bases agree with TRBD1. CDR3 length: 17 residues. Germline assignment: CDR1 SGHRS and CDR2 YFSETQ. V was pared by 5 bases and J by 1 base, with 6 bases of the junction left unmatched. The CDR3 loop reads CASRTGTGVSGANVLTF. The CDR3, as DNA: TGCGCCAGCAGGACCGGGACAGGGGTTTCTGGGGCCAACGTCCTGACTTTC. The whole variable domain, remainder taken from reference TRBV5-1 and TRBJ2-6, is KAGVTQTPRYLIKTRGQQVTLSCSPISGHRSVSWYQQTPGQGLQFLFEYFSETQRNKGNFPGRFSGRQFSNSRSEMNVSTLELGDSALYLCASRTGTGVSGANVLTFGAGSRLTVL.

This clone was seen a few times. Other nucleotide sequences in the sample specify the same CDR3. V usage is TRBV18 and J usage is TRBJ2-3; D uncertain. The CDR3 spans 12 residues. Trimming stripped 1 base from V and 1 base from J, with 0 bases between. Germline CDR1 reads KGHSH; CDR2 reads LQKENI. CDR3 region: CASSPRTDTQYF. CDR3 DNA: TGTGCCAGCTCACCACGCACAGATACGCAGTATTTT.

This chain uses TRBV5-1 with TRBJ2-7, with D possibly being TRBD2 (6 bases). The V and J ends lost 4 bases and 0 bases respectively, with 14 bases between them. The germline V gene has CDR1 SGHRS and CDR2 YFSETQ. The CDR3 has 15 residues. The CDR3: CASSPGGTGSYEQYF. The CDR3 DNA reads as TGCGCCAGCAGCCCCGGGGGTACGGGCTCCTACGAGCAGTACTTC. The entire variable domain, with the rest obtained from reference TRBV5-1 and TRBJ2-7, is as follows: KAGVTQTPRYLIKTRGQQVTLSCSPISGHRSVSWYQQTPGQGLQFLFEYFSETQRNKGNFPGRFSGRQFSNSRSEMNVSTLELGDSALYLCASSPGGTGSYEQYFGPGTRLTVT.

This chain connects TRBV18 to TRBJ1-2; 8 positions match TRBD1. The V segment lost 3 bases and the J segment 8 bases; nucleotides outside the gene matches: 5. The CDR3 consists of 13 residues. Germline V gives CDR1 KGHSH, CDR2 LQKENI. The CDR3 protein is CASSPDRGQGYTF. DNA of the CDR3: TGTGCCAGCTCACCCGACAGGGGTCAAGGCTACACCTTC. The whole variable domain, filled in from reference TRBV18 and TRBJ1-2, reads NAGVMQNPRHLVRRRGQEARLRCSPMKGHSHVYWYRQLPEEGLKFMVYLQKENIIDESGMPKERFSAEFPKEGPSILRIQQVVRGDSAAYFCASSPDRGQGYTFGSGTRLTVV.

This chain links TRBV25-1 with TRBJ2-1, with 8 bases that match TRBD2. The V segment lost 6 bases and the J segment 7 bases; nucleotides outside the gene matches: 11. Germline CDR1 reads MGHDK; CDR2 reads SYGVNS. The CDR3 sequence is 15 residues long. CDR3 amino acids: CASSPVAGLTNEQFF. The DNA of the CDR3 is TGTGCCAGCAGCCCCGTAGCGGGGCTGACGAATGAGCAGTTCTTC.

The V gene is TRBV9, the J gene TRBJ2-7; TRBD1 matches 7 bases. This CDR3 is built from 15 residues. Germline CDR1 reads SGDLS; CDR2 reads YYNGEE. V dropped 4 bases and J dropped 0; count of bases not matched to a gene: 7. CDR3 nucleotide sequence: TGTGCCAGCAGCCAGAAGGACAGGAGCTCCTACGAGCAGTACTTC. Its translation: CASSQKDRSSYEQYF.

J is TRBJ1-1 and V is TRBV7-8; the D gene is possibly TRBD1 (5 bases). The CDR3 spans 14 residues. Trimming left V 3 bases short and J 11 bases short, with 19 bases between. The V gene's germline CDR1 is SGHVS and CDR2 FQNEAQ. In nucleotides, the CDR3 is TGTGCCAGCAGCTTTTCAGGGAATGCCTTGAATGCTTTCTTT. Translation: CASSFSGNALNAFF.